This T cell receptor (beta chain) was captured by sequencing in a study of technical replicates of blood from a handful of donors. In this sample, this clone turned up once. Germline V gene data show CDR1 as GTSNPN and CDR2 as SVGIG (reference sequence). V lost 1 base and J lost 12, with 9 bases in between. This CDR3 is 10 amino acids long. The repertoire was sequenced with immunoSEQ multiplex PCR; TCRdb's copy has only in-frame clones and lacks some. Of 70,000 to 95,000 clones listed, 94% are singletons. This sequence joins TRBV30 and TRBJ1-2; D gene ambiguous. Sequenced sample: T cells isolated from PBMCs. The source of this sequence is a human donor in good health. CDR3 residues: CAWSASENTF. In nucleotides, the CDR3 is TGTGCCTGGAGTGCGTCGGAGAACACCTTC. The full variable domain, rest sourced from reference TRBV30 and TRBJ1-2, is SQTIHQWPATLVQPVGSPLSLECTVEGTSNPNLYWYRQAAGRGLQLLFYSVGIGQISSEVPQNLSASRPQDRQFILSSKKLLLSDSGFYLCAWSASENTFGSGTRLTVV.